This is a list of T cell receptor beta chains from one sample in a study of tumor T cells in aggressive B-cell lymphoma. Measured with immunoSEQ multiplex PCR; TCRdb has only the in-frame clones, and not every one. The sample records just under 10,000 clones, around 85% being singletons. Sequencing input: tumor tissue. These receptor sequences come from an adult with diffuse large B cell lymphoma. The CDR3 runs from the conserved cysteine through the conserved F or W. Fields, in order: V gene, J gene, CDR3 protein.

v_gene: TRBV28
j_gene: TRBJ2-7
CDR3aa: CASSLWGGTAYEQYF

v_gene: TRBV16
j_gene: TRBJ2-3
CDR3aa: CASSQFVTDTQYF

v_gene: TRBV29-1
j_gene: TRBJ2-1
CDR3aa: CSARQDQSYNEQFF

v_gene: TRBV29-1
j_gene: TRBJ1-6
CDR3aa: CSAKGQGNSPLHF

v_gene: TRBV9
j_gene: TRBJ2-3
CDR3aa: CASSVDLATDTQYF

v_gene: TRBV7-2
j_gene: TRBJ2-7
CDR3aa: CASSQTYWAYEQYF

v_gene: TRBV27
j_gene: TRBJ2-3
CDR3aa: CASWRSTDTQYF

v_gene: TRBV7-3
j_gene: TRBJ2-1
CDR3aa: CASSLTFGDEQFF

v_gene: TRBV18
j_gene: TRBJ1-4
CDR3aa: CASSPQTRGEKLFF

v_gene: TRBV19
j_gene: TRBJ2-2
CDR3aa: CASSSPGSVAGELFF

v_gene: TRBV5-4
j_gene: TRBJ1-1
CDR3aa: CASSPPGQGEKAFF

v_gene: TRBV19
j_gene: TRBJ1-4
CDR3aa: CASSILVENEKLFF

v_gene: TRBV6-1
j_gene: TRBJ1-2
CDR3aa: CASSIGQGADGYTF

v_gene: TRBV28
j_gene: TRBJ1-2
CDR3aa: CASSRIRTGGYTF

v_gene: TRBV5-4
j_gene: TRBJ2-2
CDR3aa: CASSVGQGGRELFF

v_gene: TRBV5-1
j_gene: TRBJ1-2
CDR3aa: CASSLVGDSGYGYTF

v_gene: TRBV29-1
j_gene: TRBJ2-7
CDR3aa: CSAVTGTGSTEQYF

v_gene: TRBV9
j_gene: TRBJ2-3
CDR3aa: CASSPRGETAGDTQYF

v_gene: TRBV9
j_gene: TRBJ1-3
CDR3aa: CASSAQGDGNTIYF

v_gene: TRBV7-9
j_gene: TRBJ2-7
CDR3aa: CASSSQGYEQYF

v_gene: TRBV4-3
j_gene: TRBJ2-7
CDR3aa: CASSQGPHTYEQYF

v_gene: TRBV29-1
j_gene: TRBJ2-1
CDR3aa: CSSRGNYNEQFF

v_gene: TRBV6-5
j_gene: TRBJ2-1
CDR3aa: CASITEVGEQFF

v_gene: TRBV10-2
j_gene: TRBJ1-1
CDR3aa: CASKASLTGQFATEAFF

v_gene: TRBV27
j_gene: TRBJ2-1
CDR3aa: CASSSGQPGVEQFF

v_gene: TRBV9
j_gene: TRBJ2-7
CDR3aa: CASSVPGGSLSYEQYF

v_gene: TRBV19
j_gene: TRBJ2-2
CDR3aa: CASSAWTSGTGELFF

v_gene: TRBV5-1
j_gene: TRBJ1-2
CDR3aa: CASSLGDGPYGYTF

v_gene: TRBV28
j_gene: TRBJ1-4
CDR3aa: CASRGTGGPNEKLFF

v_gene: TRBV28
j_gene: TRBJ2-7
CDR3aa: CASSNRVGEQYF

v_gene: TRBV10-3
j_gene: TRBJ1-1
CDR3aa: CAISGVTEAFF

v_gene: TRBV6-5
j_gene: TRBJ1-3
CDR3aa: CASSPQNRNTIYF

v_gene: TRBV28
j_gene: TRBJ1-1
CDR3aa: CASSLGARNTEAFF

v_gene: TRBV7-2
j_gene: TRBJ1-5
CDR3aa: CASSLVEGTRNQPQHF

v_gene: TRBV7-2
j_gene: TRBJ2-1
CDR3aa: CASSFAAGREQFF

v_gene: TRBV18
j_gene: TRBJ2-2
CDR3aa: CASSPWPGINTGELFF

v_gene: TRBV29-1
j_gene: TRBJ2-7
CDR3aa: CSVVLSYEQYF

v_gene: TRBV10-3
j_gene: TRBJ1-1
CDR3aa: CAISEYGQGATTEAFF

v_gene: TRBV28
j_gene: NA
CDR3aa: CASSLWGTGSYEQYF

v_gene: TRBV11-2
j_gene: TRBJ1-2
CDR3aa: CASSLDPGQGALTF

v_gene: TRBV15
j_gene: TRBJ1-5
CDR3aa: CATSRGGTGQPQHF

v_gene: TRBV9
j_gene: TRBJ2-3
CDR3aa: CASSALVRDTQYF

v_gene: TRBV27
j_gene: TRBJ2-6
CDR3aa: CASSWTGGVGGANVLTF

v_gene: TRBV6-5
j_gene: TRBJ1-3
CDR3aa: CASSFDRVNTIYF

v_gene: TRBV19
j_gene: TRBJ2-7
CDR3aa: CASNPTGYYEQYF

v_gene: TRBV7-9
j_gene: TRBJ2-7
CDR3aa: CASPRGGAYEQYF

v_gene: TRBV28
j_gene: TRBJ2-7
CDR3aa: CASSTIDPPGQGTTYEQYF

v_gene: TRBV4-2
j_gene: TRBJ2-1
CDR3aa: CASTPFGGGSYNEQFF

v_gene: TRBV5-8
j_gene: TRBJ1-4
CDR3aa: CASSLKGGTGRNEKLFF